This is a list of T cell receptor beta chains from one sample in a study of CD8 T cell repertoires and HIV-1 epitope variants. The antigens these receptors bind are not known. Repertoires were generated with immunoSEQ multiplex PCR, while TCRdb's copy carries only in-frame clones and drops some. The repertoire has 4,500 to 6,000 clones, over 65% of them found once; the top ten carry approximately 47%. The specimen was cultured CD8+ T cells derived from PBMCs. These receptors were obtained from a male donor with HIV. CDR3s include the opening cysteine and the closing phenylalanine or tryptophan. The order of the fields is clone size, V gene, D gene, J gene, CDR3 length, CDR3 protein, CDR3 DNA. A D gene is named only where the DNA matches it firmly. Expanded clones get a size class; other rows say once, few or many, or leave the size out.

few,TRBV9,-,TRBJ2-1,11,CASSRGTEQFF,TGTGCCAGCAGCCGGGGGACTGAGCAGTTCTTC
-,TRBV5-6,TRBD1,TRBJ2-7,15,CASSLGQGISYEQYF,TGTGCCAGCAGCTTAGGACAGGGGATTTCCTACGAGCAGTACTTC
-,TRBV6-5,TRBD2,TRBJ2-1,15,CASNLLAGDYNEQFF,TGTGCCAGCAACTTACTAGCGGGGGACTACAATGAGCAGTTCTTC
-,TRBV5-6,-,TRBJ1-1,17,CASSPIEDWTGRDEAFF,TGTGCCAGCAGCCCAATCGAGGACTGGACTGGAAGGGATGAAGCTTTCTTT
-,TRBV4-3,TRBD1,TRBJ2-7,16,CASSQGSGTGGYEQYF,TGCGCCAGCAGCCAAGGTTCCGGGACAGGGGGCTACGAGCAGTACTTC
-,TRBV9,-,TRBJ2-7,15,CASSVGLAGSYEQYF,TGTGCCAGCAGCGTGGGGCTAGCTGGCTCCTACGAGCAGTACTTC
-,TRBV28,-,TRBJ2-7,13,CASSRGIGYEQYF,TGTGCCAGCAGTAGGGGTATTGGTTACGAGCAGTACTTC
medium-sized,TRBV5-4,TRBD2,TRBJ2-7,14,CASSLGGGNNEQYF,TGTGCCAGCAGCTTGGGCGGGGGGAACAACGAGCAGTACTTC
-,TRBV13,TRBD2,TRBJ2-1,15,CASSRAGAPHNEQFF,TGTGCCAGCAGCCGAGCGGGAGCCCCCCACAATGAGCAGTTCTTC
once,TRBV10-1,-,TRBJ2-3,15,CASSESGGPGDTQYF,TGCGCCAGCAGTGAGTCGGGGGGGCCGGGAGATACGCAGTATTTT
-,TRBV30,TRBD1,TRBJ1-1,15,CAWSGTGGINTEAFF,TGTGCCTGGAGCGGGACAGGGGGCATAAACACTGAAGCTTTCTTT
-,TRBV13,TRBD2,TRBJ2-7,15,CASSSRETGGREQYF,TGTGCCAGCAGCTCGAGGGAAACCGGGGGGAGAGAGCAGTACTTC
once,TRBV29-1,-,TRBJ2-7,11,CSVEETGEQYF,TGCAGCGTTGAAGAGACAGGTGAGCAGTACTTC
once,TRBV6-5,-,TRBJ2-6,12,CASSPSGNVLTF,TGTGCCAGCAGCCCCTCGGGCAACGTCCTGACTTTC
once,TRBV5-4,TRBD2,TRBJ2-2,17,CASSQNSGGAKTGELFF,TGTGCCAGCAGCCAGAATAGCGGGGGGGCGAAGACCGGGGAGCTGTTTTTT
-,TRBV28,TRBD1,TRBJ1-2,14,CASSPRTGGHGYTF,TGTGCCAGCAGTCCACGGACAGGGGGGCATGGCTACACCTTC
few,TRBV7-9,-,TRBJ2-7,11,CASSLGREQYF,TGTGCCAGCAGCTTGGGTCGAGAGCAGTACTTC